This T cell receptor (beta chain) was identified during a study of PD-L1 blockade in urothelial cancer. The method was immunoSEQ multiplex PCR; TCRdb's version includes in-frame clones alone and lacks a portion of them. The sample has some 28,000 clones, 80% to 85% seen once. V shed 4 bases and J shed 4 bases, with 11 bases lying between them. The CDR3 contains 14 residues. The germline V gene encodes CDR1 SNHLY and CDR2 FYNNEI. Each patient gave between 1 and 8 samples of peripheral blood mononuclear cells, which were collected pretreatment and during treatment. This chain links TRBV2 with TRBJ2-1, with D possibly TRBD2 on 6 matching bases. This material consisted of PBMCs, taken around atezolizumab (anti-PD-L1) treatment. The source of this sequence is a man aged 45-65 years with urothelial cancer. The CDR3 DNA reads TGTGCCAGCAGTGGCGGGGAAAGGTACAATGAGCAGTTCTTC. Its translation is CASSGGERYNEQFF.